The rows below give T cell receptor beta chains drawn from one sample of a study of regulatory T cells in long-lasting Graves disease. TCRdb re-called the multiplex PCR reads through MiXCR, storing one row per CDR3 protein. The sample contains about 420,000 distinct CDR3 sequences, roughly 15% of which appear only once. This same sample was also taken into another study, of T cells in Graves' hyperthyroidism and ophthalmopathy.

The source material was peripheral blood mononuclear cells (PBMCs), sampled at new diagnosis, from a patient treated with antithyroid drugs. These receptors originate from a woman aged 18-29 years with Graves disease. CDR3s leave out the opening cysteine and the closing phenylalanine or tryptophan.

V: TRBV27; CDR3: ASSPGTSGRSEQF
V: TRBV27; CDR3: ASSLLESSTDTQY
V: TRBV5-1; CDR3: ASSLESSGANVLT
V: TRBV12-3/TRBV12-4; CDR3: ASSLAGDYSPLH
V: TRBV2; CDR3: ASSNYAGTQETQY
V: TRBV7-2; CDR3: ASSFEGARNKGTYEQY
V: TRBV20-1; CDR3: SARDRLAGRELF
V: TRBV4-3; CDR3: ASSQGTYYEQY
V: TRBV14; CDR3: ASSQDKPTRGGGSYEQY
V: TRBV11-2; CDR3: ASSRGQEGEQY
V: TRBV7-3; CDR3: ASSYRDSTPNEPF
V: TRBV12-3/TRBV12-4; CDR3: ASSLRRHGYT
V: TRBV12-3/TRBV12-4; CDR3: ASSLPPASTQY
V: TRBV28; CDR3: ASSSPFGTGNEKLF
V: TRBV27; CDR3: ASSSLESYEQY
V: TRBV7-9; CDR3: ASSLGSPGMNTEAF
V: TRBV28; CDR3: ASSQGPRGTEAF
V: TRBV27; CDR3: ASSPGQGRIVNQPQH
V: TRBV6-2/TRBV6-3; CDR3: ASSFDGGGTYEQY
V: TRBV7-9; CDR3: ASRHDRGVTGELF
V: TRBV28; CDR3: ASSTTGVSEKLF
V: TRBV20-1; CDR3: SASRVSPYEQY
V: TRBV7-2; CDR3: ASSLVTSGTDTQY
V: TRBV20-1; CDR3: SARPLAGGYEQY
V: TRBV29-1; CDR3: SGLDRKNTEAF
V: TRBV2; CDR3: ASSEPRGGYT
V: TRBV28; CDR3: ASTGNMNQDTQY
V: TRBV9; CDR3: ASSVVGGLGVPGELF
V: TRBV6-1; CDR3: ASRDGGLGNTIY
V: TRBV28; CDR3: ASSNLTSGRLNNEQF
V: TRBV20-1; CDR3: SARSPLAGVTDTQY
V: TRBV15; CDR3: ATSTRAGVAPYNEQF
V: TRBV7-2; CDR3: ASSSTGSGTYNEQF
V: TRBV5-1; CDR3: ASSLDGLAGARNTEAF
V: TRBV5-5; CDR3: ASSPTGQVRREF
V: TRBV30; CDR3: AWRPGLITEAF
V: TRBV6-5; CDR3: ASRYSGANTDTQY
V: TRBV2; CDR3: ASSEPRQGAYEQY
V: TRBV6-5; CDR3: ASSSLSPSNQPQH
V: TRBV3-1; CDR3: ASSPRPGQFYGYT
V: TRBV9; CDR3: ASSVVVSGYNEQF
V: TRBV29-1; CDR3: SGGLAGTGGQY
V: TRBV19; CDR3: ASGTLADSYNEQF
V: TRBV6-1; CDR3: ASSDPRRVRSGNTIY
V: TRBV4-3; CDR3: ASSQDGTGGISPLH
V: TRBV6-1; CDR3: ASSDTSRGNTGELF